This TCR beta chain was profiled in a study of blood T cell repertoires in COVID-19. Overall study context: PBMCs, B-cell-depleted T cells, or T cells were the source of the cDNA or gDNA that made up the material.

This clone was observed once. CDR3 length: 15 amino acids. Germline trimming cut 5 bases from V and 4 bases from J; bases unmatched to any gene: 6. Looked up from germline, CDR1 is LNHDA and CDR2 is SQIVND (reference sequence). Participant-reported clinical history was the basis for cohort assignment. Authors' methods: The authors estimated nucleated cell counts from reference gene primer amplification. Assay: immunoSEQ multiplex PCR; the TCRdb copy retains only in-frame clones and omits some. D and trimming were read from the DNA, whereas the V and J calls and clone size are those reported in that table. The sample shows 330,000 or so clones, about 88% of them seen only once.

This chain links TRBV19 with TRBJ2-5; 11 bases line up with TRBD2. Sequencing used PBMCs or T cells enriched from blood (not recorded which). The TCR originated in a woman in her 30s who had been exposed to COVID-19. In nucleotides, the CDR3 is TGTGCCAGTAGTTTTCTAGCGGGAGGTGGAGAGACCCAGTACTTC. Amino acid sequence: CASSFLAGGGETQYF. The variable domain in full, with the rest retrieved from reference TRBV19 and TRBJ2-5, is DGGITQSPKYLFRKEGQNVTLSCEQNLNHDAMYWYRQDPGQGLRLIYYSQIVNDFQKGDIAEGYSVSREKKESFPLTVTSAQKNPTAFYLCASSFLAGGGETQYFGPGTRLLVL.